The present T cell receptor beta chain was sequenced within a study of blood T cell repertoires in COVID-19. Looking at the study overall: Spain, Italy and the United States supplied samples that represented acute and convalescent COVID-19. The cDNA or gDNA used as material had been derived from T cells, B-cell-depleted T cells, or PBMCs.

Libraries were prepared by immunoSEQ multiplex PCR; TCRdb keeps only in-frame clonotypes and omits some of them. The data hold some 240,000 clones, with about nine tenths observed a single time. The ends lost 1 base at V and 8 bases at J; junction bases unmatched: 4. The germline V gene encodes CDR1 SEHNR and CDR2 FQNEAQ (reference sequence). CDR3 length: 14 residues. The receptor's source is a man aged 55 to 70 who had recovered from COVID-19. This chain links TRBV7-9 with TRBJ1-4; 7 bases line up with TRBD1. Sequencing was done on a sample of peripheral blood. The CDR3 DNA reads TGTGCCAGCAGCTTAGAGACGGACAGGGAAAAACTGTTTTTT. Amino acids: CASSLETDREKLFF.